This is a list of T cell receptor beta chains from one sample in a study of blood T cells in healthy people across ages. MiXCR was run by TCRdb on the 5' RACE reads, yielding one entry per CDR3 protein. The sample carries more than 1,000,000 distinct CDR3 sequences, around 27% recorded once. These same data were also listed under a study on T cells of mothers and their children.

Sequences were obtained from blood. The receptors come from a girl aged 2-9 years in good health. Both conserved end residues are part of each CDR3. The D gene is left open where the match is weak. Rows give clone size only sometimes, using once, few, many, or a class for an expanded clone.

j_call clone_size v_call d_call cdr3_nt cdr3_aa
TRBJ1-5 few TRBV6-2/TRBV6-3 - TGTGCCAGCAGTTACTACTTATCGAATCAGCCCCAGCATTTT CASSYYLSNQPQHF
TRBJ2-7 - TRBV29-1 - TGCAGCGCTTCCAGTACCCTTAACTCCTACGAGCAGTACTTC CSASSTLNSYEQYF
TRBJ2-1 few TRBV29-1 TRBD2 TGCAGCGTTGAAGGGTTGAGCGGGGGGAGCTCCTACAATGAGCAGTTCTTC CSVEGLSGGSSYNEQFF
TRBJ1-2 few TRBV6-6 - TGTGCCAGCAGTTCAATCGGGACGGCCTTTGGCTACACCTTC CASSSIGTAFGYTF
TRBJ2-1 few TRBV6-2/TRBV6-3 - TGTGCCAGCAGTTACTCCCATTATGAGCAGTTCTTC CASSYSHYEQFF
TRBJ2-1 many TRBV7-8 - TGTGCCAGCAGCTTAGGTGTCGATCTTTTAAATGAGCAGTTCTTC CASSLGVDLLNEQFF
TRBJ2-1 - TRBV4-2 TRBD1 TGTGCCAGCAGCCAAGCAGGACAGGGTAGGTTCTATGAGCAGTTCTTC CASSQAGQGRFYEQFF
TRBJ1-2 - TRBV29-1 - TGCAGCGTTCCTGATGGGGTAGGCTATGGCTACACCTTC CSVPDGVGYGYTF
TRBJ2-2 - TRBV20-1 TRBD2 TGCAGTGCTTGGACTAGCGGGACCAACACCGGGGAGCTGTTTTTT CSAWTSGTNTGELFF
TRBJ2-1 few TRBV20-1 TRBD2 TGCAGTGCTAGTGAAGAGGGACTAGTTAAGGGGCAGTTCTTC CSASEEGLVKGQFF
TRBJ2-7 - TRBV7-3 - TGTGCCAGCAGCTTTTCACGACGCCCAAGCGACGAGCAGTACTTC CASSFSRRPSDEQYF
TRBJ2-7 - TRBV18 - TGTGCCAGCTCACCGGAACTGGGCGAGCAGTACTTC CASSPELGEQYF
TRBJ2-7 few TRBV7-2 TRBD1 TGTGCCAGCAGCATGACAGGGTTTGGCGAGCAGTACTTC CASSMTGFGEQYF
TRBJ2-4 - TRBV4-2 - TGTGCCAGCAGCCAAGAGGGTCGGCTTGCTTCGCCCAGCGGGACATCTCAGTACTTC CASSQEGRLASPSGTSQYF
TRBJ1-6 - TRBV5-1 TRBD1 TGCGCCAGCAGCTTCGGGACAGACGTAGTCGCCCTCCACTTT CASSFGTDVVALHF
TRBJ2-5 - TRBV10-3 - TGTGCCACCCGTGGGGGACCGGCAGAGACCCAGTACTTC CATRGGPAETQYF
TRBJ2-7 - TRBV3-1 - TGTGCCAGCAGCCAAGACGCGGTTACCTACGAGCAGTACTTC CASSQDAVTYEQYF
TRBJ1-1 many TRBV11-2 TRBD1 TGTGCCAGCAGCTTCGGGAGCATGAATGTCGGGACAGCGAACACTGAAGCTTTCTTT CASSFGSMNVGTANTEAFF
TRBJ2-5 few TRBV29-1 TRBD1 TGCAGCGCAGTCAGGGGGAATGGGATGGAGACCCAGTACTTC CSAVRGNGMETQYF
TRBJ2-7 few TRBV28 - TGTGCCAGCAGTCAGCTATTTGGTCAGGGTATCTCCTACGAGCAGTACTTC CASSQLFGQGISYEQYF
TRBJ1-4 few TRBV11-1 - TGTGCCAGCAGCTCTACCTTCTCGGATGAAAAACTGTTTTTT CASSSTFSDEKLFF
TRBJ2-3 - TRBV20-1 - TGCAGTGCTAGAGAAGTAGTCGGCGGGTATACGCAGTATTTT CSAREVVGGYTQYF
TRBJ2-1 - TRBV11-2 TRBD1 TGTGCCAGCAGCTTAGTTTACAGGGGCCTTTACAATGAGCAGTTCTTC CASSLVYRGLYNEQFF
TRBJ2-1 few TRBV7-2 TRBD1 TGTGCCAGCAGCTTCCAGGGGGATCTATACGGTGAGCAGTTCTTC CASSFQGDLYGEQFF
TRBJ2-5 - TRBV7-9 TRBD1 TGTGCCAGCAGCCCCCCGGACAGGGGAATCGCGGAGACCCAGTACTTC CASSPPDRGIAETQYF
TRBJ2-3 - TRBV7-9 - TGTGCCAGCAGCTCCCAGGGGGGCGCGGTTCCAGATACGCAGTATTTT CASSSQGGAVPDTQYF
TRBJ1-3 - TRBV9 - TGTGCCAGCAGCCTCGGCGGGGGTCCTTCTGGAAACACCATATATTTT CASSLGGGPSGNTIYF
TRBJ2-1 few TRBV5-8 TRBD2 TGTGCCAGCAGCCCAACTCCCCCAGGTAGCGGGGACTACAATGAGCAGTTCTTC CASSPTPPGSGDYNEQFF
TRBJ2-2 - TRBV12-3/TRBV12-4 - TGTGCCAGCACCCTATTGTGGGAGAACACCGGGGAGCTGTTTTTT CASTLLWENTGELFF
TRBJ2-7 - TRBV5-1 - TGCGCCAGCAGCTTCAACCGGGACGGCTACGAGCAGTACTTC CASSFNRDGYEQYF
TRBJ1-2 - TRBV6-2/TRBV6-3 - TGTGCCAGCAGTTACCCCCACGTTGAGGGACGTGGCTACACCTTC CASSYPHVEGRGYTF
TRBJ2-3 - TRBV7-8 - TGTGCCAGCAGCTTAATCGCGGCGGGATTCACAGATACGCAGTATTTT CASSLIAAGFTDTQYF
TRBJ1-2 - TRBV11-2 TRBD1 TGTGCCAGCAGCGGGAGGGGACAGGGGAACTATGGCTACACCTTC CASSGRGQGNYGYTF
TRBJ2-1 - TRBV5-6 - TGTGCCAGCAGCTTGGGCGGGGGCCCTCCGGAGCAGTTCTTC CASSLGGGPPEQFF
TRBJ1-1 few TRBV28 - TGTGCCAGCAAGTTTGGGCGCCGGGAAGCTTTCTTT CASKFGRREAFF
TRBJ2-5 - TRBV28 TRBD2 TGTGCCAGCAATCCGGGACTAGCGGGAGCAGAGACCCAGTACTTC CASNPGLAGAETQYF
TRBJ1-1 few TRBV7-9 TRBD1 TGTGCCAGCAGCGACGACAGGGGTCCTATGAACACTGAAGCTTTCTTT CASSDDRGPMNTEAFF
TRBJ2-5 few TRBV20-1 - TGCAGTGCGGAAGCTCAGGGCAGAGAGACCCAGTACTTC CSAEAQGRETQYF
TRBJ2-3 - TRBV7-6 - TGTGCCAGCAGCTTTAACAGGGCTACAGATACGCAGTATTTT CASSFNRATDTQYF
TRBJ2-7 few TRBV28 - TGTGCCAGCACCTCTCTAGGCAGAACGATCTACGAGCAGTACTTC CASTSLGRTIYEQYF
TRBJ1-2 - TRBV10-2 - TGCGCCAGCAGTCCTGACTCCCTCGGAGACTATGGCTACACCTTC CASSPDSLGDYGYTF
TRBJ1-1 - TRBV29-1 - TGCAGCGTTGAAAGTCTTTACCCCGAAGCTTTCTTT CSVESLYPEAFF
TRBJ2-7 - TRBV28 - TGTGCCAGCAGTGGGATTGAGGGTACCTACGAGCAGTACTTC CASSGIEGTYEQYF
TRBJ2-1 - TRBV7-2 - TGTGCCAGCAGCTTAGCGGGAGAAGGCAATGAGCAGTTCTTC CASSLAGEGNEQFF
TRBJ2-4 - TRBV9 - TGTGCCAGCAGCGTAGATAGTTCCCTAGCCAAAAACATTCAGTACTTC CASSVDSSLAKNIQYF
TRBJ2-1 - TRBV12-3/TRBV12-4 - TGTGCCAGCAGTTTACATGGGACTGGCAATGAGCAGTTCTTC CASSLHGTGNEQFF
TRBJ2-1 - TRBV27 - TGTGCCAGCAGCATCTACTCCGACCCCTACAATGAGCAGTTCTTC CASSIYSDPYNEQFF
TRBJ2-5 - TRBV29-1 - TGCAGCGTCCCAGAGGCAGAGACCCAGTACTTC CSVPEAETQYF
TRBJ2-1 few TRBV6-5 - TGTGCCAGCACGACGGCCGACAATGAGCAGTTCTTC CASTTADNEQFF